The entry below describes one T cell receptor beta chain. Sequencing was performed with immunoSEQ multiplex PCR; in TCRdb, only in-frame clones are kept and a portion is missing. Among more than 250,000 clones listed, about 89% were seen once. The data derive from a study of blood T cell repertoires in COVID-19. What was sequenced was PBMCs or T cells enriched from blood (not recorded which). This TCR came from a woman aged 30 to 39 who had recovered from COVID-19.

The CDR3 loop reads CAISDDSRATNEKLFF. The CDR3 DNA reads TGTGCCATCAGTGACGACAGCCGGGCAACTAATGAAAAACTGTTTTTT. The rearrangement uses TRBV10-3 and TRBJ1-4, with TRBD1 as a possible D gene (5 bases). Germline assignment: CDR1 ENHRY and CDR2 SYGVKD. Trimming stripped 3 bases from V and 0 bases from J, with 11 bases between. This CDR3 is 16 amino acids long.